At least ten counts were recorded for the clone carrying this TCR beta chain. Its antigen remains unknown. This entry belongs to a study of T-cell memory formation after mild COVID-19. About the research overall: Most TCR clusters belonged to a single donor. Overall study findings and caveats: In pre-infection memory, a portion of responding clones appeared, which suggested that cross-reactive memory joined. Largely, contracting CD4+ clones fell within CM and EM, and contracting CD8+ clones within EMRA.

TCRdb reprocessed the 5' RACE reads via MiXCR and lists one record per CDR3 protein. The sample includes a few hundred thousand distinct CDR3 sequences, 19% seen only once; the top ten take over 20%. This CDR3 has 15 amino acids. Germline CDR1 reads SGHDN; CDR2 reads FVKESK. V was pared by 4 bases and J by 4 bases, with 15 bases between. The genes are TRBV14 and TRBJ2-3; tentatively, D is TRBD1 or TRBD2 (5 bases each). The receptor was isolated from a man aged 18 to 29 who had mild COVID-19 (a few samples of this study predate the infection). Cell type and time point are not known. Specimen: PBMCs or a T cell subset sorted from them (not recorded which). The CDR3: CASSPHGAAADTQYF. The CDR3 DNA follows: TGTGCCAGCAGCCCTCACGGGGCTGCAGCAGATACGCAGTATTTT.